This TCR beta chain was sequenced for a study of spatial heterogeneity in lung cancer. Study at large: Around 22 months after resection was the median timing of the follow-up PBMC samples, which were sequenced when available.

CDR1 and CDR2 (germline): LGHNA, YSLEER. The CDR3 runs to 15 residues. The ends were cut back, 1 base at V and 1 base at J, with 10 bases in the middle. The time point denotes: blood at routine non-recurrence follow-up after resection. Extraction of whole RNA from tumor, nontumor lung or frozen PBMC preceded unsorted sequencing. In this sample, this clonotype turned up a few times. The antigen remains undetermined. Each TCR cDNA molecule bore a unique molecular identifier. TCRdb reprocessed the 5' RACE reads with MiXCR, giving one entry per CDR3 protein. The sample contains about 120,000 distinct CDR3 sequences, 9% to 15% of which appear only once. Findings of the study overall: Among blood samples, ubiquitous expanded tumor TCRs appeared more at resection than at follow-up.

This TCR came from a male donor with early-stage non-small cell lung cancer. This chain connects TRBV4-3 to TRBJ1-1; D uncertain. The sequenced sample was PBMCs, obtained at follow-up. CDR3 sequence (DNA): TGCGCCAGCAGCCAAGCAGGCATGGGGAACACTGAAGCTTTCTTT. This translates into CASSQAGMGNTEAFF.